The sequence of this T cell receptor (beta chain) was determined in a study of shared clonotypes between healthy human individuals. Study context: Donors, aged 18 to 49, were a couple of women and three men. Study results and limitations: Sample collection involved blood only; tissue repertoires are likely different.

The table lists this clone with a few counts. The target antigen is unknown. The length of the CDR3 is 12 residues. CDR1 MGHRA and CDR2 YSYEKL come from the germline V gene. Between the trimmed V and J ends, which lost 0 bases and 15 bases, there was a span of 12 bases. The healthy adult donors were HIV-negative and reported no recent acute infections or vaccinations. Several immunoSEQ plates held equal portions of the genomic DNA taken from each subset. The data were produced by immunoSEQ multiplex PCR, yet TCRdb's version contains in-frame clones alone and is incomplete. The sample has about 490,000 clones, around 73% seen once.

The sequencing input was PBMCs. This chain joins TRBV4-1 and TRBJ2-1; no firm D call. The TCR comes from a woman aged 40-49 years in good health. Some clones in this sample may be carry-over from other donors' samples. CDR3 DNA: TGCGCCAGCAGCCAAGACCCCATTATGCGGTTCTTC. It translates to CASSQDPIMRFF.